This T cell receptor (beta chain) was observed in a study of T-cell reconstitution after alpha-beta-depleted transplantation in children. During its preparation, the TCRbeta library received unique molecular identifiers. MiXCR, applied by TCRdb to the PCR reads, yields one record per CDR3 protein. The sample yields 900,000 or so distinct CDR3 sequences, less than 20% seen once. V lost 7 bases and J 8 bases, leaving 12 bases between the germline ends. CDR3 length equals 11 residues. Germline V lookup: CDR1 SQVTM, CDR2 ANQGSEA. This clonotype was picked up many times. The antigen is not known. Findings and caveats of the study: T-cell counts and diversity were attributed mostly to newly produced T cells one year after transplant.

This clonotype was obtained from a male patient younger than 18 who had a stem cell transplant for acute lymphoblastic leukemia, so the T cells may come from the graft donor. The source material was PBMCs, mostly from graft donor cells, sampled 360 days after TCRalphabeta/CD19-depleted stem cell transplant. V and J are TRBV29-1 and TRBJ2-1; TRBD1 is a possible D gene (5 bases). In DNA, the CDR3 is TGCAGCGCAGGGCTAGTAGATGAGCAGTTCTTC. It is translated as CSAGLVDEQFF.